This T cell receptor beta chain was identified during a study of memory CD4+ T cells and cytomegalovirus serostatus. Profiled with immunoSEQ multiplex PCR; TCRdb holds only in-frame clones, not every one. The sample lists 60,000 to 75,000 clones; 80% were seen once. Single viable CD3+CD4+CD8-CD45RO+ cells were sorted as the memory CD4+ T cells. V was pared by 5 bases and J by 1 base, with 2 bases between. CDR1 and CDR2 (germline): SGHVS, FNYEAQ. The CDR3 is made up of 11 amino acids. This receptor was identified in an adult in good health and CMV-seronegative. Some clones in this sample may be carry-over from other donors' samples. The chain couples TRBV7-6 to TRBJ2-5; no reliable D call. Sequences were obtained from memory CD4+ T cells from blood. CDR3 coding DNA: TGTGCCAGCAGCCCCCAAGAGACCCAGTACTTC. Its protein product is CASSPQETQYF.